The 21 T cell receptor beta chains below were found in one sample sequenced in a study of shared clonotypes between healthy human individuals. Only in-frame clones appear in the TCRdb table, and some are missing; sequencing was by immunoSEQ multiplex PCR. This sample has millions of clones, with 90% to 95% found just once. Sequencing was carried out using naive CD4+ T cells sorted from blood. Subset here: CD45RA+ positively selected. These receptors came from a man aged 18 to 30 in good health.

The CDR3: CASSWGTSNEQYF. The DNA of the CDR3 is TGTGCCAGCTCATGGGGGACTAGTAACGAGCAGTACTTC. This sequence joins TRBV18 and TRBJ2-7, with TRBD2 matching 8 bases. Germline V lookup: CDR1 KGHSH, CDR2 LQKENI. The V segment lost 5 bases and the J segment 5 bases; nucleotides outside the gene matches: 5. The CDR3 is 13 amino acids. The full variable domain, with the rest looked up from reference TRBV18 and TRBJ2-7, is NAGVMQNPRHLVRRRGQEARLRCSPMKGHSHVYWYRQLPEEGLKFMVYLQKENIIDESGMPKERFSAEFPKEGPSILRIQQVVRGDSAAYFCASSWGTSNEQYFGPGTRLTVT.

The rearrangement links TRBV30 to TRBJ2-2, with TRBD2 identical over 7 bases. CDR3 length: 18 amino acids. Germline V lookup: CDR1 GTSNPN, CDR2 SVGIG (reference sequence). J was trimmed by 4 bases and V by 0 bases; bases with no gene match: 14. The CDR3 region has the DNA TGTGCCTGGAGTGTAATTCGTCAGGGACTACCTAGCACCGGGGAGCTGTTTTTT. Amino acids: CAWSVIRQGLPSTGELFF.

The V gene is TRBV2, the J gene TRBJ1-2; 9 positions match TRBD1. Looked up from germline, CDR1 is SNHLY and CDR2 is FYNNEI. J gave up 6 bases and V 6 bases, and 8 bases lay outside the gene matches. This CDR3 is built from 14 residues. Here the CDR3 DNA reads TGTGCCAGCAGGGAACAGGGGGCGCGGAATGGCTACACCTTC. Residues: CASREQGARNGYTF.

The chain links TRBV15 to TRBJ2-1; D may be TRBD1 (6 bases). This CDR3 spans 18 amino acids. The germline gives CDR1 LNHNV, CDR2 YYDKDF (reference sequence). Trimming stripped 6 bases from V and 2 bases from J, with 23 bases between. DNA of the CDR3: TGTGCCACCAGTACTACCAGCAGTCAGGGGACCCCCTACAATGAGCAGTTCTTC. Translation gives CATSTTSSQGTPYNEQFF.

V is TRBV11-2 and J is TRBJ2-2; possible D gene TRBD1, 6 bases. The germline V and J ends were trimmed by 5 bases and 2 bases, with 12 bases remaining between them. The CDR3 runs to 15 residues. Germline V lookup: CDR1 SGHAT, CDR2 FQNNGV. The CDR3 protein is CASSQGSANTGELFF. The CDR3 nucleotides are TGTGCCAGCAGCCAGGGGTCGGCCAACACCGGGGAGCTGTTTTTT.

The genes are TRBV7-2 and TRBJ1-6; D unresolved. Trimming stripped 2 bases from V and 0 bases from J, with 11 bases between. The CDR3 length is 17 residues. Germline assignment: CDR1 SGHTA and CDR2 FQGNSA. The CDR3 nucleotides read TGTGCCAGCAGCTTATTTTCGGGGTTCTCCTATAATTCACCCCTCCACTTT. Protein sequence: CASSLFSGFSYNSPLHF.

The chain joins TRBV19 to TRBJ2-1; possible D gene TRBD2, 5 bases. Trimming removed 4 bases from V and 6 bases from J, with 10 bases in between. Germline CDR1 and CDR2: LNHDA and SQIVND (reference sequence). The CDR3 is 13 amino acids. In DNA, the CDR3 is TGTGCCAGTAGTAATCTGGGAGCCAATGAGCAGTTCTTC. Translating gives CASSNLGANEQFF.

The chain employs TRBV7-2 and TRBJ2-5; 13 bases are shared with TRBD2. Germline V lookup: CDR1 SGHTA, CDR2 FQGNSA. Losses at the gene ends were 5 bases for V and 5 bases for J; bases not matched to a gene: 5. The CDR3 length is 15 residues. CDR3 in DNA: TGTGCCAGCAGCGCACGGACTAGCGGGAGCGAGACCCAGTACTTC. Translation gives CASSARTSGSETQYF.

The chain uses TRBV6-5 and TRBJ2-2; 10 bases line up with TRBD1. The CDR3 runs 15 residues. CDR1 and CDR2 from the germline V gene are MNHEY and SVGAGI. V trimming: 6 bases; J trimming: 6 bases; junction bases outside the gene matches: 7. The CDR3 spells CASSRTGTGAGELFF. CDR3 nucleotides: TGTGCCAGCAGCCGAACGGGGACAGGGGCCGGGGAGCTGTTTTTT.

The chain couples TRBV7-3 to TRBJ2-5, with D perhaps TRBD1 (5 bases). This CDR3 has 13 amino acids. With 2 bases removed from V and 6 bases from J, the gap between germline ends came to 10 bases. Germline lookup yields CDR1 SGHTA and CDR2 FQGTGA. The CDR3 DNA follows: TGTGCCAGCAGCTTATCAGGGCAACAGACCCAGTACTTC. Translated, it gives CASSLSGQQTQYF. Full variable domain (rest looked up from reference TRBV7-3 and TRBJ2-5): GAGVSQTPSNKVTEKGKYVELRCDPISGHTALYWYRQSLGQGPEFLIYFQGTGAADDSGLPNDRFFAVRPEGSVSTLKIQRTERGDSAVYLCASSLSGQQTQYFGPGTRLLVL.

CDR3 sequence reads: CASSRWGYEQFF. The CDR3 coding sequence is TGTGCCAGCAGTCGTTGGGGGTATGAGCAGTTCTTC. The chain joins TRBV6-5 to TRBJ2-1, with D perhaps assigned TRBD1 or TRBD2 (5 bases each). Trimming pared 5 bases from V and 8 bases from J, leaving 10 bases between. CDR1 is MNHEY, CDR2 SVGAGI, per germline. The length of the CDR3 is 12 residues.

Only one count was recorded for this clone. The chain has TRBV2 and TRBJ2-5; the D gene is possibly TRBD1 (5 bases). V was shortened by 6 bases and J by 3 bases, with 11 bases between the two germline ends. Germline V gene sequence: CDR1 SNHLY, CDR2 FYNNEI. The CDR3 has 13 residues. CDR3 in amino acids: CASRDTLKETQYF. Written as DNA, the CDR3 is TGTGCCAGCAGGGACACTTTAAAAGAGACCCAGTACTTC. The full variable domain, completed using reference TRBV2 and TRBJ2-5, is EPEVTQTPSHQVTQMGQEVILRCVPISNHLYFYWYRQILGQKVEFLVSFYNNEISEKSEIFDDQFSVERPDGSNFTLKIRSTKLEDSAMYFCASRDTLKETQYFGPGTRLLVL.

The V call is TRBV5-1, the J call TRBJ2-7; D is ambiguous. The CDR3 has 14 residues. The V end was cut by 0 bases, the J end by 1 base, with 8 bases between. Looked up from germline, CDR1 is SGHRS and CDR2 is YFSETQ. CDR3 sequence reads: CASSLGTRSYEQYF. DNA for the CDR3: TGCGCCAGCAGCTTGGGGACGCGATCCTACGAGCAGTACTTC.

The rearrangement joins TRBV28 to TRBJ2-2; perhaps D is TRBD1 or TRBD2 (5 bases each). V was shortened by 6 bases and J by 3 bases, with 14 bases between the two germline ends. The CDR3 runs 15 residues. CDR1 and CDR2 from the germline V gene are MDHEN and SYDVKM. The DNA of the CDR3 is TGTGCCAGCAGCCGGGGCTTGGGGGACACCGGGGAGCTGTTTTTT. Encoded protein: CASSRGLGDTGELFF. Based on the CDR3 plus reference TRBV28 and TRBJ2-2, the full variable domain is DVKVTQSSRYLVKRTGEKVFLECVQDMDHENMFWYRQDPGLGLRLIYFSYDVKMKEKGDIPEGYSVSREKKERFSLILESASTNQTSMYLCASSRGLGDTGELFFGEGSRLTVL.

The V gene is TRBV6-5, the J gene TRBJ2-7; 8 bases are a match to TRBD1. The V segment lost 5 bases and the J segment 7 bases; nucleotides outside the gene matches: 10. Germline CDR1 reads MNHEY; CDR2 reads SVGAGI. The CDR3 covers 14 residues. The CDR3 loop reads CASSPLTGVREQYF. The CDR3 DNA follows: TGTGCCAGCAGTCCTTTGACAGGGGTTCGGGAGCAGTACTTC.

The chain employs TRBV30 and TRBJ1-6; D gene unclear. Between the trimmed V and J ends, which lost 0 bases and 7 bases, there was a span of 16 bases. The CDR3 is 16 amino acids. From germline, CDR1 is GTSNPN and CDR2 SVGIG (reference sequence). The CDR3 here is CAWSVDGPKRNSPLHF. Written as DNA, the CDR3 is TGTGCCTGGAGTGTAGATGGTCCTAAGCGGAATTCACCCCTCCACTTT.

As concerns this clone: This same CDR3 is encoded by further DNA sequences in the sample. The chain employs TRBV5-6 and TRBJ1-1; D ambiguous. Germline V gene data show CDR1 as SGHDT and CDR2 as YYEEEE. V was pared by 0 bases and J by 1 base, with 7 bases between. This CDR3 has 14 residues. The CDR3 loop reads CASSLEGPNTEAFF. CDR3 nucleotide sequence: TGTGCCAGCAGCTTGGAAGGGCCGAACACTGAAGCTTTCTTT.

This clone appeared a single time. The chain links TRBV6-1 to TRBJ1-1, with no clear D. From germline, CDR1 is MNHNS and CDR2 SASEGT. The CDR3 spans 12 residues. Trimming pared 6 bases from V and 5 bases from J, leaving 10 bases between. Here the CDR3 reads CASRPRRTEAFF. Here the CDR3 DNA reads TGTGCCAGCAGACCTCGGAGGACTGAAGCTTTCTTT.

The chain couples TRBV30 to TRBJ2-4; 10 nucleotides match TRBD1. Unmatched junction bases numbered 7, after V lost 4 bases and J lost 10 bases. The germline V gene encodes CDR1 GTSNPN and CDR2 SVGIG (reference sequence). This CDR3 has 13 amino acids. The CDR3 nucleotides read TGTGCCTGGAACGGGGACAGGGGACCGATTCAGTACTTC. The encoded protein is CAWNGDRGPIQYF.

The rearrangement joins TRBV2 to TRBJ2-7; perhaps TRBD2 as D (5 bases). In germline, CDR1 is SNHLY, CDR2 FYNNEI. There are 12 residues in the CDR3. The V gene lost 5 bases and the J gene lost 4 bases, with 9 bases spanning the gap. The CDR3 DNA is TGTGCCAGCAGTCCTAGCTGGTACGAGCAGTACTTC. Translation: CASSPSWYEQYF. Complete variable domain (other parts from reference TRBV2 and TRBJ2-7): EPEVTQTPSHQVTQMGQEVILRCVPISNHLYFYWYRQILGQKVEFLVSFYNNEISEKSEIFDDQFSVERPDGSNFTLKIRSTKLEDSAMYFCASSPSWYEQYFGPGTRLTVT.

The V and J genes are TRBV6-1 and TRBJ1-4; D gene unclear. The ends were cut back, 5 bases at V and 8 bases at J, with 18 bases in the middle. CDR1 and CDR2 (germline): MNHNS, SASEGT. This CDR3 is built from 15 residues. The CDR3 DNA follows: TGTGCCAGCAGTAGAACAGTGATATTGGGAGAAAAACTGTTTTTT. It translates to CASSRTVILGEKLFF.